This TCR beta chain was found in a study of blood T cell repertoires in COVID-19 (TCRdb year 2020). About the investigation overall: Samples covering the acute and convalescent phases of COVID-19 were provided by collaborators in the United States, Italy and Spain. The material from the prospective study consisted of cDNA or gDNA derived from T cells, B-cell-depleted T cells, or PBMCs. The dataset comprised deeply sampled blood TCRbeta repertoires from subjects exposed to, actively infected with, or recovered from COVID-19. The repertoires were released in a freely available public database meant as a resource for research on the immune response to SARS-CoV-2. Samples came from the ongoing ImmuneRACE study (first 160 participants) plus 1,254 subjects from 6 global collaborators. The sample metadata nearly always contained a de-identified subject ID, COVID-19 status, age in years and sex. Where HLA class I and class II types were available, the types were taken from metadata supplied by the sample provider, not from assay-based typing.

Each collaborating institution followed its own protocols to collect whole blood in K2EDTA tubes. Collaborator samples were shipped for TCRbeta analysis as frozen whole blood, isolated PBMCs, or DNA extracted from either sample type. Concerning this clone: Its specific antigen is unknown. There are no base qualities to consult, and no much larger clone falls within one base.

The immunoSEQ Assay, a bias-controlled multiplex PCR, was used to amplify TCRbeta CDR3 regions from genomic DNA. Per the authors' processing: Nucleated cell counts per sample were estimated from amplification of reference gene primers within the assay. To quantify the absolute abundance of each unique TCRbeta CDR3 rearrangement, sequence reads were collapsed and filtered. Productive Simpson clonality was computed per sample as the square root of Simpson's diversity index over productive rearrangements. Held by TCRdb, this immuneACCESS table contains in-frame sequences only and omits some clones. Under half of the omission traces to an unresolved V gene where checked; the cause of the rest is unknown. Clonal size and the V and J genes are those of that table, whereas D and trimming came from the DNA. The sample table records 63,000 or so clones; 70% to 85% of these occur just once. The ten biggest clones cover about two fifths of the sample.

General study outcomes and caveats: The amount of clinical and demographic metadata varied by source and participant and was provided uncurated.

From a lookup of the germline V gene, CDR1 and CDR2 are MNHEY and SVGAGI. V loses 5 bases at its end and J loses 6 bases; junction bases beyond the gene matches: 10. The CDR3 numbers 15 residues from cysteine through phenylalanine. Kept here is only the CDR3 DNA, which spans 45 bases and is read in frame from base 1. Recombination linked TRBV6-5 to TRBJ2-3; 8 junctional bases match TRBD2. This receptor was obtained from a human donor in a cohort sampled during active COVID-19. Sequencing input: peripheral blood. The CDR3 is CASSPPGGLRDTQYF. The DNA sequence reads TGTGCCAGCAGTCCCCCGGGGGGGCTAAGGGATACGCAGTATTTT.